This TCR beta chain was recovered during a study of control samples from healthy donors and cancer patients. Germline lookup yields CDR1 MNHEY and CDR2 SMNVEV (reference sequence). The CDR3 extends over 15 amino acids. V lost 0 bases and J lost 8, with 13 bases in between. This clone has a single count. Produced via immunoSEQ multiplex PCR; TCRdb's table is partial and in-frame only. The table includes approximately 94,000 clones, approximately 84% detected once. The chain employs TRBV27 and TRBJ1-4; possible D gene TRBD1, 6 bases. This clonotype was sampled from a woman between 45 and 60 years old in good health. Specimen: blood. The CDR3 here is CASSLSGGPGEKLFF. DNA for the CDR3: TGTGCCAGCAGTTTATCGGGGGGGCCTGGAGAAAAACTGTTTTTT.